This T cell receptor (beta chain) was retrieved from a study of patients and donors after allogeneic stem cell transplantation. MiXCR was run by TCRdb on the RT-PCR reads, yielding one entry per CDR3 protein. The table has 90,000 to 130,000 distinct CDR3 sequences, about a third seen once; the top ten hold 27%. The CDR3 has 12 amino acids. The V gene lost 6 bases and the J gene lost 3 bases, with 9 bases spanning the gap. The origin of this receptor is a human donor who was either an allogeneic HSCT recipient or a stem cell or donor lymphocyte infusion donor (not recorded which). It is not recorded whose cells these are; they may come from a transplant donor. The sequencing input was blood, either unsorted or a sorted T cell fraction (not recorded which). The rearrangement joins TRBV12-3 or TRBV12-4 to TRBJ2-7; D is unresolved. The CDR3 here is CASRATIYEQYF. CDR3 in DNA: TGTGCCAGCAGGGCTACCATCTACGAGCAGTACTTC.